The T cell receptor beta chain described here comes from a study of blood T cell repertoires in COVID-19. V was pared by 4 bases and J by 2 bases, with 3 bases of the junction left unmatched. CDR1 and CDR2 (germline): SGHNT, YENEEA. This CDR3 spans 15 amino acids. TCRdb's table, derived via immunoSEQ multiplex PCR, lists solely in-frame clones and lacks some. This sample carries about 84,000 clones, 75% to 85% of them seen once, and the ten largest clones take roughly 29%. This clone was seen only a few times. The chain joins TRBV11-3 to TRBJ2-1; TRBD1 matches at 9 bases. The receptor was derived from an elderly woman with acute or convalescent COVID-19. The sequenced sample was peripheral blood. The CDR3 nucleotides are TGTGCCAGCAGCTCCCGGGACAGGGCCTACAATGAGCAGTTCTTC. This encodes CASSSRDRAYNEQFF. Together with reference TRBV11-3 and TRBJ2-1, the CDR3 gives the full variable domain: EAGVVQSPRYKIIEKKQPVAFWCNPISGHNTLYWYLQNLGQGPELLIRYENEEAVDDSQLPKDRFSAERLKGVDSTLKIQPAELGDSAVYLCASSSRDRAYNEQFFGPGTRLTVL.